A selection of T cell receptor beta chains follows, all from one sample in a study of CD8 T cells in Susac syndrome. One entry per CDR3 protein results from TCRdb running MiXCR on the immunoSEQ multiplex PCR reads. This table has 250,000 to 350,000 distinct CDR3 sequences, under 95% appearing once. Input material: CD4+ T cells from PBMCs. All receptors derive from a human donor with multiple sclerosis. The CDR3 runs from the conserved cysteine through the conserved F or W. The D gene is left open where the match is weak. For some rows the clone size is stated as once, few or many, or as a class when expanded; others skip it.

d_call	clone_size	v_call	j_call	cdr3_aa	cdr3_nt
TRBD1	.	TRBV13	TRBJ1-2	CASSSGDRGVYGYTF	TGTGCCAGCAGCTCGGGGGACAGGGGGGTTTATGGCTACACCTTC
TRBD1	.	TRBV19	TRBJ1-5	CASTFDRGRNQPQHF	TGTGCCAGTACCTTCGACAGGGGGAGGAATCAGCCCCAGCATTTT
.	.	TRBV20-1	TRBJ1-4	CSAVKAPGEKLFF	TGCAGTGCCGTCAAGGCCCCGGGTGAAAAACTGTTTTTT
.	few	TRBV7-6	TRBJ2-5	CASSLVVETQYF	TGTGCCAGCAGCTTGGTCGTCGAGACCCAGTACTTC
.	.	TRBV9	TRBJ1-1	CASSVVVGAEAFF	TGTGCCAGCAGCGTAGTCGTCGGGGCTGAAGCTTTCTTT
.	.	TRBV5-1	TRBJ1-1	CASSWRGQKTEAFF	TGCGCCAGCAGCTGGAGGGGACAAAAAACTGAAGCTTTCTTT
.	.	TRBV5-1	TRBJ2-5	CASSSPGAQYF	TGCGCCAGCAGCTCGCCGGGGGCCCAGTACTTC
.	.	TRBV20-1	TRBJ1-6	CSARQGQANSPLHF	TGCAGTGCTAGACAGGGACAAGCCAATTCACCCCTCCACTTT
TRBD2	.	TRBV12-3/TRBV12-4	TRBJ2-4	CASSLGAGGPLAKNIQYF	TGTGCCAGCAGTTTGGGAGCGGGGGGGCCTCTAGCCAAAAACATTCAGTACTTC
.	once	TRBV7-2	TRBJ1-6	CASSLGSRGYNSPLHF	TGTGCCAGCAGCTTAGGGAGCAGGGGTTATAATTCACCCCTCCACTTT
.	.	TRBV9	TRBJ2-3	CASSPTPRGAESDTQYF	TGTGCCAGCAGCCCAACCCCGCGAGGAGCTGAATCGGATACGCAGTATTTT
TRBD1	.	TRBV29-1	TRBJ1-1	CSVDRGERTEAFF	TGCAGCGTGGACAGGGGGGAGAGGACTGAAGCTTTCTTT
.	.	TRBV6-6	TRBJ2-5	CASSYVSQETQYF	TGTGCCAGCAGTTATGTCAGCCAAGAGACCCAGTACTTC
.	.	TRBV9	TRBJ2-7	CASSLRASTGEQYF	TGTGCCAGCAGCCTCAGGGCCTCGACGGGCGAGCAGTACTTC
TRBD1	.	TRBV7-8	TRBJ1-2	CASSSGQGTYYGYTF	TGTGCCAGCAGCTCTGGACAGGGTACTTACTATGGCTACACCTTC
.	.	TRBV12-3/TRBV12-4	TRBJ2-3	CASSPRPTDTQYF	TGTGCCAGCAGTCCCCGGCCCACAGATACGCAGTATTTT
.	.	TRBV7-2	TRBJ2-2	CASSLRKSSNTGELFF	TGTGCCAGCAGCTTAAGAAAGAGCTCGAACACCGGGGAGCTGTTTTTT